Presented here are 3 T cell receptor beta chains from one specimen sequenced in a study of vaccination and CD4 T cells after COVID-19. Documented treatment: approximately 11-day PBMC culture with coronavirus spike peptide pools or control peptides (ViraFEST assay). Sequenced with the Oncomine TCR Beta short-read assay was DNA taken from cultured CD4+ T cells. TCRdb re-called the PCR reads with MiXCR, one entry per CDR3 protein. Here the sample spans roughly 20,000 distinct CDR3 sequences, 26% being singletons. The antigens for these receptors are not known. Sequenced input: cultured CD4+ T cells from blood. Receptor source: a human donor with COVID-19.

This clonotype has more than one count but fewer than ten. The chain combines TRBV20-1 with TRBJ2-5, with a tentative D call TRBD1 (5 bases). The CDR3 spans 16 residues. V lost 5 bases and J lost 3, with 22 bases in between. CDR1 and CDR2 from the germline V gene are DFQATT and SNEGSKA (reference sequence). The CDR3 reads CSARTSPPDIKETQYF. The CDR3 nucleotides read TGCAGTGCTCGAACCTCCCCCCCGGACATAAAAGAGACCCAGTACTTC.

V usage is TRBV7-9 and J usage is TRBJ1-2; no clear D. Germline CDR1 is SEHNR and CDR2 is FQNEAQ (reference sequence). Trimming left V 5 bases short and J 7 bases short, with 20 bases between. This CDR3 is 15 amino acids long. The CDR3 DNA sequence: TGTGCCAGCAGCCCCAATCTTAGGGAGCTAGGTGGCTACACCTTC. It translates to CASSPNLRELGGYTF.

This clonotype has only a few counts. The genes are TRBV5-1 and TRBJ1-6; possibly TRBD1 for D (5 bases). V lost 0 bases and J lost 11, with 6 bases in between. CDR1 and CDR2 from the germline V gene are SGHRS and YFSETQ. This CDR3 region has 12 residues. CDR3 amino acids: CASSLGDPPLHF. As DNA, the CDR3 is TGCGCCAGCAGCTTGGGGGACCCACCCCTCCACTTT.